These 15 T cell receptor beta chains were sequenced from one sample in a study of CXCR3-negative and CXCR3-positive naive CD8 T cells (dated 2019 in TCRdb). Instrument used: NextSeq 550. The Human TCR Profiling Kit (MiLaboratory) was used to make UMI-labeled 5' RACE TRB cDNA libraries. TCRdb reprocessed the reads; each CDR3 protein sequence makes one entry, and DNA is unavailable. The table for this sample records tens of thousands of distinct CDR3 sequences. Approximately 1% of the sample is taken by the ten largest. Sequenced input: naive CXCR3- CD8+ T cells from blood. The label giving this sample's cell subset or site can be read as: CD45RO-CCR7+CD27+CD95- naive CD8+ T cells lacking CXCR3 (TNR3-). These receptors were collected from a human donor in good health. Some clones in this sample may be carry-over from other donors' samples.

The rearrangement joins TRBV15 to TRBJ2-7; the D call from TCRdb, TRBD1, cannot be confirmed without DNA. This CDR3 comprises 14 residues. The germline V gene encodes CDR1 LNHNV and CDR2 YYDKDF (reference sequence). CDR3: CATSVRGRAAEQYF.

The chain joins TRBV5-1 to TRBJ2-7. CDR3 length: 12 residues. Germline V gives CDR1 SGHRS, CDR2 YFSETQ. The CDR3 spells CASSQNHYEQYF.

The gene calls are TRBV20-1 and TRBJ2-1; TCRdb's D call, TRBD2, is unchecked because there is no DNA. The CDR3 extends over 17 amino acids. Germline CDR1 reads DFQATT; CDR2 reads SNEGSKA (reference sequence). CDR3 sequence reads: CSARGALAGESYNEQFF.

The chain carries TRBV21-1 and TRBJ2-4; TCRdb returns TRBD1, unconfirmable since there is no DNA. TRBV21-1 represents a pseudogene. The CDR3 runs to 18 residues. CDR3 loop: CASSKMEKEGKPKNIQYF.

The rearrangement uses TRBV28 and TRBJ2-1. The CDR3 totals 13 residues. Germline V gene sequence: CDR1 MDHEN, CDR2 SYDVKM. CDR3 amino acids: CASSLGDGNEQFF.

This sequence joins TRBV7-8 and TRBJ2-1; TCRdb picks TRBD2, but there is no DNA to check that call. Germline values: CDR1 SGHVS, CDR2 FQNEAQ. This CDR3 has 13 residues. The CDR3 spells CASSLAAGNEQFF. Drawing the rest from reference TRBV7-8 and TRBJ2-1, the complete variable domain is GAGVSQSPRYKVAKRGQDVALRCDPISGHVSLFWYQQALGQGPEFLTYFQNEAQLDKSGLPSDRFFAERPEGSVSTLKIQRTQQEDSAVYLCASSLAAGNEQFFGPGTRLTVL.

This chain links TRBV6-6 with TRBJ1-1; TCRdb's assignment of TRBD1 cannot be checked, as there is no DNA. CDR3 length equals 12 residues. Germline-derived CDR1 and CDR2 are MNHNY and SVGAGI (reference sequence). The CDR3 loop reads CASSLGTVGAFF.

The chain uses TRBV5-1 and TRBJ2-7. The CDR3 runs to 13 residues. Germline V gene data show CDR1 as SGHRS and CDR2 as YFSETQ. The CDR3 spells CASSLVPDYEQYF.

The chain couples TRBV29-1 to TRBJ2-2; TCRdb calls TRBD1, which cannot be checked without DNA. The CDR3 loop spans 15 amino acids. Germline-derived CDR1 and CDR2 are SQVTM and ANQGSEA. The CDR3 sequence is CSVEDLDRNTGELFF.

The chain employs TRBV30 and TRBJ1-1. Germline CDR1 GTSNPN, CDR2 SVGIG (reference sequence). The CDR3 is made up of 11 amino acids. CDR3 loop: CAWSVIGEAFF.

The chain joins TRBV20-1 to TRBJ1-1; TCRdb picks TRBD1, but there is no DNA to check that call. Germline CDR1 DFQATT, CDR2 SNEGSKA (reference sequence). CDR3 size: 12 residues. This CDR3 is CSARQGVTEAFF.

The chain uses TRBV28 and TRBJ2-6; the TCRdb call, TRBD1, lacks DNA for checking. Germline CDR1 and CDR2: MDHEN and SYDVKM. The CDR3 runs to 15 residues. The CDR3 here is CASSLRGPRANVLTF.

The CDR3 is CASSPKGARSYEQYF. V gene TRBV3-1 combines with J gene TRBJ2-7; TCRdb's D call of TRBD1 is untestable without DNA. Germline V gene sequence: CDR1 LGHDT, CDR2 YNNKEL (reference sequence). CDR3 length: 15 amino acids.

CDR3 sequence reads: CASRDRGFYEQYF. This chain uses TRBV5-1 with TRBJ2-7; with no DNA, the TCRdb D assignment of TRBD1 cannot be verified. Looked up from germline, CDR1 is SGHRS and CDR2 is YFSETQ. The CDR3 extends over 13 amino acids.

The gene calls are TRBV25-1 and TRBJ2-5; absent DNA, TCRdb's TRBD2 call cannot be checked. This CDR3 has 12 amino acids. Germline CDR1 is MGHDK and CDR2 is SYGVNS. The CDR3 sequence is CASKGGQETQYF. Full variable domain (rest looked up from reference TRBV25-1 and TRBJ2-5): EADIYQTPRYLVIGTGKKITLECSQTMGHDKMYWYQQDPGMELHLIHYSYGVNSTEKGDLSSESTVSRIRTEHFPLTLESARPSHTSQYLCASKGGQETQYFGPGTRLLVL.